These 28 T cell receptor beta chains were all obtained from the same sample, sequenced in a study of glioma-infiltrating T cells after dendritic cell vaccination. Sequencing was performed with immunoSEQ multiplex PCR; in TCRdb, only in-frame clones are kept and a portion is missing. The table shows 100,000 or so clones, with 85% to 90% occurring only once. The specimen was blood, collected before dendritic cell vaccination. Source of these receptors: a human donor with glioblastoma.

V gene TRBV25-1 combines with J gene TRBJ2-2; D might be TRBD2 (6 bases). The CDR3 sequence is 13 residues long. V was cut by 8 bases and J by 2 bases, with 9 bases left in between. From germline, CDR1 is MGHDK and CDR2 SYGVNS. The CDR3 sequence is CASASDNTGELFF. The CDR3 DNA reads TGTGCCAGCGCTAGCGATAACACCGGGGAGCTGTTTTTT.

In nucleotides, the CDR3 is TGTGCCAGCAGTTTATCGCGGTTACAGCCCCAGCATTTT. Amino acids: CASSLSRLQPQHF. This chain joins TRBV27 and TRBJ1-5; D remains ambiguous. Trimming cost V 0 bases and J 7 bases, with 7 bases left between them. The germline CDR1 and CDR2 sequences are MNHEY and SMNVEV (reference sequence). The CDR3 spans 13 residues.

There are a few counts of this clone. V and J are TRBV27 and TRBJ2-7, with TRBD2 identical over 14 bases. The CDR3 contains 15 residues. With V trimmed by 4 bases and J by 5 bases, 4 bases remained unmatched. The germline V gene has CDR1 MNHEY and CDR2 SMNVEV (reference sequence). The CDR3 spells CASSSSGLAGDEQYF. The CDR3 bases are TGTGCCAGCAGTTCCTCGGGACTAGCGGGAGACGAGCAGTACTTC.

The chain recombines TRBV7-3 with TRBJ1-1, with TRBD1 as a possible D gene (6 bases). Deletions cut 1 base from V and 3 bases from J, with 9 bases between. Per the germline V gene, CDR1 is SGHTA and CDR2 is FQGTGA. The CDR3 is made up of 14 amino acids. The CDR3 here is CASSLNGGDTEAFF. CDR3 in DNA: TGTGCCAGCAGCTTAAATGGGGGCGACACTGAAGCTTTCTTT.

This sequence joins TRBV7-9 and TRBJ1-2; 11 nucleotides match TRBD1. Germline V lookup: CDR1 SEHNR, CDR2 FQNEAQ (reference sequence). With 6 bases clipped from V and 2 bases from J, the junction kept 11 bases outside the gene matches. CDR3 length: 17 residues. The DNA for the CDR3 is TGTGCCAGCAGTCCATATAGCGGGGACAGGGGGAACTATGGCTACACCTTC. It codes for CASSPYSGDRGNYGYTF.

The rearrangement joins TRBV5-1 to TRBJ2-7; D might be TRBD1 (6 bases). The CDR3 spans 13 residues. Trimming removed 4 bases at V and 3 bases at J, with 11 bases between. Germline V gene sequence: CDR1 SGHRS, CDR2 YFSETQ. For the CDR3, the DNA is TGCGCCAGCAGCCGTAAGGACAGCTACGAGCAGTACTTC. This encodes CASSRKDSYEQYF.

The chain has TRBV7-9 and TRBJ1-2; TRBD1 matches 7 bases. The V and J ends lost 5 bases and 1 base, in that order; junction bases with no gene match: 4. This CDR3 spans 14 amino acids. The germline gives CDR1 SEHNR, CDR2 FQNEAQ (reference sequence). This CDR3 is CASSTDRVNYGYTF. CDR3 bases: TGTGCCAGCAGCACCGACAGGGTTAACTATGGCTACACCTTC.

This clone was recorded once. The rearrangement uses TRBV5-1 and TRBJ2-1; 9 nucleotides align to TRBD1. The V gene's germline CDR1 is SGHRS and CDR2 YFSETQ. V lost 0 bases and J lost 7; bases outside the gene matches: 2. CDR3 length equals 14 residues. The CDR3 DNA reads TGCGCCAGCAGCTTGGTCGGGACAGGGAATGAGCAGTTCTTC. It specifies CASSLVGTGNEQFF.

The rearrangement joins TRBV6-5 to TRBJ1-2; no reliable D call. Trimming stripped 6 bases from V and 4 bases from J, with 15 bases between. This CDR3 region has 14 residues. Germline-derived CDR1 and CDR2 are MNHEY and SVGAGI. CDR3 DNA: TGTGCCAGCAGCTCGGCGGGGATCCTCTATGGCTACACCTTC. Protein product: CASSSAGILYGYTF.

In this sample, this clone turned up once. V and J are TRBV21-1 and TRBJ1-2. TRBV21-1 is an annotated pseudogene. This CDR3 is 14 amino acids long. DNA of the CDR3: TGTGCCAGCAGCAAACCCCCTAGCTACTATGGCTACACCTTC. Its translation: CASSKPPSYYGYTF.

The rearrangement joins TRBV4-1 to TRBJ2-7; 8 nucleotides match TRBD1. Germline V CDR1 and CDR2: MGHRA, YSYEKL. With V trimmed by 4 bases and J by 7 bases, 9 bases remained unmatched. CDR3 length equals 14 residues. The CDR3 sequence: CASSPTGDPKEQYF. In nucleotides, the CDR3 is TGCGCCAGCAGCCCGACAGGGGATCCAAAGGAGCAGTACTTC.

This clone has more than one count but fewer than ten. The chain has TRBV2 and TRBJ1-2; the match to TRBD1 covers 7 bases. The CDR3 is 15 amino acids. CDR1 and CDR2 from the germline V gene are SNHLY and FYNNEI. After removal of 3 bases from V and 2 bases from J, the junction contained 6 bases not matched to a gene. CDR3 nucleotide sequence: TGTGCCAGCAGTGACAGGGGGAGCCACAACTATGGCTACACCTTC. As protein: CASSDRGSHNYGYTF.

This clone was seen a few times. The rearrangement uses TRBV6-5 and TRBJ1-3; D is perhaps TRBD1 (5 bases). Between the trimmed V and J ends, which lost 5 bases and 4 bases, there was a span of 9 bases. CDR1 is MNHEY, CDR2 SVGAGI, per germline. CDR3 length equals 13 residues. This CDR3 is CASSDSRGNTIYF. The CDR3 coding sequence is TGTGCCAGCAGTGACAGTCGGGGAAACACCATATATTTT.

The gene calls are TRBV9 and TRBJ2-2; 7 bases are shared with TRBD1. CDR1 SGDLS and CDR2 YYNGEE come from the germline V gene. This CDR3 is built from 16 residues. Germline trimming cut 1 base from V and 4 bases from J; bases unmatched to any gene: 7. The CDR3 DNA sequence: TGTGCCAGCAGCGTAAGTTGGGGACAGAGCACCGGGGAGCTGTTTTTT. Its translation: CASSVSWGQSTGELFF.

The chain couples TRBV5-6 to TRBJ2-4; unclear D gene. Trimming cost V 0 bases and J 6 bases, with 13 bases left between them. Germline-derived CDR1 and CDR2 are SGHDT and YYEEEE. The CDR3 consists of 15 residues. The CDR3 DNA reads TGTGCCAGCAGCTTGGGGCAGGTCGGTGGAAACATTCAGTACTTC. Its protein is CASSLGQVGGNIQYF.

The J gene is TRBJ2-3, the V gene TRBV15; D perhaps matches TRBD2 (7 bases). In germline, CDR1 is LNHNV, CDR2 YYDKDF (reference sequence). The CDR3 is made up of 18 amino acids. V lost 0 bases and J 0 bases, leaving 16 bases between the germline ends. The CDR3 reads CATSRDQGLADSTDTQYF. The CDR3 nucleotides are TGTGCCACCAGCAGAGATCAGGGGCTAGCGGATAGCACAGATACGCAGTATTTT.

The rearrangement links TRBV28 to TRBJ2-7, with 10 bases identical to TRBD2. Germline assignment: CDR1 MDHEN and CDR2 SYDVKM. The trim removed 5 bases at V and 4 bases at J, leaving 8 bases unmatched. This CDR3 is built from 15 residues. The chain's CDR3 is CASSGSGRASYEQYF. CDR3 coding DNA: TGTGCCAGCAGTGGAAGCGGGAGGGCTAGTTACGAGCAGTACTTC.

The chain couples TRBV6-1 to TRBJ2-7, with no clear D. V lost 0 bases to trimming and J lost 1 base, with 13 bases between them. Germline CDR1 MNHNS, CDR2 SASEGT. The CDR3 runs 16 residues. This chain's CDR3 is CASSEAPGLGSYEQYF. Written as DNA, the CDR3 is TGTGCCAGCAGTGAAGCGCCAGGTTTGGGTTCCTACGAGCAGTACTTC.

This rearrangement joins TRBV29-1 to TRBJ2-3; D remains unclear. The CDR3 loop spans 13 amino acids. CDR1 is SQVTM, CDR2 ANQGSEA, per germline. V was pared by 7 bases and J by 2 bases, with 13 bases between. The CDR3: CSARPSNTDTQYF. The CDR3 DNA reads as TGCAGCGCTAGGCCCTCAAACACAGATACGCAGTATTTT.

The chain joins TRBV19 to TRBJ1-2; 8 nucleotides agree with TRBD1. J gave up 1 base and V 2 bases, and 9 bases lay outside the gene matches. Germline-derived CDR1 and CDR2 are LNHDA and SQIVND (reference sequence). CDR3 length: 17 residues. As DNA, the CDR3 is TGTGCCAGTAGTATATGGACAGGGACGGACGTTAACTATGGCTACACCTTC. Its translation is CASSIWTGTDVNYGYTF.

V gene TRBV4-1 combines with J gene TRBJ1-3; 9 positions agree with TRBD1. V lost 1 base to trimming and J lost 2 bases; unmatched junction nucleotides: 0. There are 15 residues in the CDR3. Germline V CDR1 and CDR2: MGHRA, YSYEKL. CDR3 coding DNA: TGCGCCAGCAGCCAAGGGGACAGGGCTGGAAACACCATATATTTT. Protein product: CASSQGDRAGNTIYF.

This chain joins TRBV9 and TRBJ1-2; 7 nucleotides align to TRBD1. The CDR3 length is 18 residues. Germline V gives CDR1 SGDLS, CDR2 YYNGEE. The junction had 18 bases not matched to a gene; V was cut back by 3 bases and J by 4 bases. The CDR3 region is CASSEGAGQVIDSYGYTF. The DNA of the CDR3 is TGTGCCAGCAGCGAGGGGGCGGGACAAGTCATCGATAGCTATGGCTACACCTTC.

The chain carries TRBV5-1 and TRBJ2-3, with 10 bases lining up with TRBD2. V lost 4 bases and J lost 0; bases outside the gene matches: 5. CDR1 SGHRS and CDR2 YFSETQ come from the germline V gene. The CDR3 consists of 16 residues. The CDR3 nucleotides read TGCGCCAGCAGCGTCCTAGCGGGAGTTAGCACAGATACGCAGTATTTT. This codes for CASSVLAGVSTDTQYF.

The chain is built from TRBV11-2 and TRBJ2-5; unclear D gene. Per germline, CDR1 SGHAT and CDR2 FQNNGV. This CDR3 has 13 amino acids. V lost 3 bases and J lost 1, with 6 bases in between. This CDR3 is CASSFHFQETQYF. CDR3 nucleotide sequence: TGTGCCAGCAGCTTCCATTTCCAAGAGACCCAGTACTTC. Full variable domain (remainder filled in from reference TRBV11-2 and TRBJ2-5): EAGVAQSPRYKIIEKRQSVAFWCNPISGHATLYWYQQILGQGPKLLIQFQNNGVVDDSQLPKDRFSAERLKGVDSTLKIQPAKLEDSAVYLCASSFHFQETQYFGPGTRLLVL.

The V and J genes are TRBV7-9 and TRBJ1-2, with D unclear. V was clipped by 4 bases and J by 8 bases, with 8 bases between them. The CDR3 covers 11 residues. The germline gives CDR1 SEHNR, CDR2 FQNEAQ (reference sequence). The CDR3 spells CASSSTWGYTF. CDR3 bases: TGTGCCAGCAGCTCTACCTGGGGCTACACCTTC.

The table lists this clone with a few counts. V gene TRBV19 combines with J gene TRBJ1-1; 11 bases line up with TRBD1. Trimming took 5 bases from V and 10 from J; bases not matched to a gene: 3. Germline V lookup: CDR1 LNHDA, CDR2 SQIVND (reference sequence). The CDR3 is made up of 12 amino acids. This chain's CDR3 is CASSPGTGGAFF. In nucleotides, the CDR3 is TGTGCCAGTAGTCCCGGGACAGGGGGAGCTTTCTTT.

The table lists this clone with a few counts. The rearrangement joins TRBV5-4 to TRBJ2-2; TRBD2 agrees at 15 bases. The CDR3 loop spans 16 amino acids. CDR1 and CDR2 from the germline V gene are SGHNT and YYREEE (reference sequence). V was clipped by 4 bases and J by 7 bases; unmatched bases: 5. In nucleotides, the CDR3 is TGTGCCAGCAGCAGTGGGACTAGCGGGAGGATCGGGGAGCTGTTTTTT. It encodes CASSSGTSGRIGELFF.

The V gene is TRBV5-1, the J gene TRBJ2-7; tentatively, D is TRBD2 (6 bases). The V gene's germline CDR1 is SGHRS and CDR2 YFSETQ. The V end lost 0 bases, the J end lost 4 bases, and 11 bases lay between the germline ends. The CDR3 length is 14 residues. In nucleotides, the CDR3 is TGCGCCAGCAGCTTGGCGGGAGTCGGGTACGAGCAGTACTTC. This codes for CASSLAGVGYEQYF. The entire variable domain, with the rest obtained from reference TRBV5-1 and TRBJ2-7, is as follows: KAGVTQTPRYLIKTRGQQVTLSCSPISGHRSVSWYQQTPGQGLQFLFEYFSETQRNKGNFPGRFSGRQFSNSRSEMNVSTLELGDSALYLCASSLAGVGYEQYFGPGTRLTVT.